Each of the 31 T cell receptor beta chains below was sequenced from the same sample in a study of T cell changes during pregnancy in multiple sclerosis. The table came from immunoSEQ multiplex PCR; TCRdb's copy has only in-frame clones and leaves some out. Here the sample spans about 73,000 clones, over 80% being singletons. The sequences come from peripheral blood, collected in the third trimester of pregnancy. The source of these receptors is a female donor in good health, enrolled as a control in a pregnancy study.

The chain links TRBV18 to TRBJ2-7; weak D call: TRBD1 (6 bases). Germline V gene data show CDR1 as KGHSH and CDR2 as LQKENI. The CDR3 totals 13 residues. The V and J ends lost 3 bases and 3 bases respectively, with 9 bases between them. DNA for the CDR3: TGTGCCAGCTCACCGGGACAAAGCTACGAGCAGTACTTC. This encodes CASSPGQSYEQYF.

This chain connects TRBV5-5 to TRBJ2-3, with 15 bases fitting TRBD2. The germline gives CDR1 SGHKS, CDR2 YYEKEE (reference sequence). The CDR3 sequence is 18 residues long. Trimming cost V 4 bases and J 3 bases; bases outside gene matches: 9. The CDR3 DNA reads TGTGCCAGCAGCCCGGGACTAGCGGGAGGAGTGGGAACAGATACGCAGTATTTT. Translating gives CASSPGLAGGVGTDTQYF.

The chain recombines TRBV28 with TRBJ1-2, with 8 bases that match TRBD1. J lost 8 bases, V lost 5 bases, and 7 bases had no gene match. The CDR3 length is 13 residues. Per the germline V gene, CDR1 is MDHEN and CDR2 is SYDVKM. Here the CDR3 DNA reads TGTGCCAGCAGTCCTCGGACAGGGAACGGCTACACCTTC. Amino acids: CASSPRTGNGYTF.

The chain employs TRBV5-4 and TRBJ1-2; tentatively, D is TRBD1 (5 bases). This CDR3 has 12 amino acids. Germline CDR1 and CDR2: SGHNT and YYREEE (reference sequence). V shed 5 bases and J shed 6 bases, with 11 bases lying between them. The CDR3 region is CASRQGTHGYTF. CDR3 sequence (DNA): TGTGCCAGCAGGCAGGGTACGCATGGCTACACCTTC.

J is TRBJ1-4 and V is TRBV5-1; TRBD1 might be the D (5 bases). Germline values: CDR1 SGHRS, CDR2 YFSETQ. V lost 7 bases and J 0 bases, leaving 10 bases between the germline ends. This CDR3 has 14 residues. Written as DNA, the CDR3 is TGCGCCAGCCGTGACAGCTCAACTAATGAAAAACTGTTTTTT. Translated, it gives CASRDSSTNEKLFF. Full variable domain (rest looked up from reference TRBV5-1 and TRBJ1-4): KAGVTQTPRYLIKTRGQQVTLSCSPISGHRSVSWYQQTPGQGLQFLFEYFSETQRNKGNFPGRFSGRQFSNSRSEMNVSTLELGDSALYLCASRDSSTNEKLFFGSGTQLSVL.

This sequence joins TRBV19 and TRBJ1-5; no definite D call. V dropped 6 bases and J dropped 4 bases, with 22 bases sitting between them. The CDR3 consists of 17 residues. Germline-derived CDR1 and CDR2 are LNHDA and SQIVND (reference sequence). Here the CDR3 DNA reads TGTGCCAGTAGCCTAGGTTGGAGGGAGACACGAAATCAGCCCCAGCATTTT. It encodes CASSLGWRETRNQPQHF.

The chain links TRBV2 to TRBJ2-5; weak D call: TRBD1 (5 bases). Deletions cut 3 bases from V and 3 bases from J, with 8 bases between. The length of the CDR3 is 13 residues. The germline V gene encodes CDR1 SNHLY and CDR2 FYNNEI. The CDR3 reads CASSEYRKETQYF. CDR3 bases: TGTGCCAGCAGTGAGTACAGGAAAGAGACCCAGTACTTC. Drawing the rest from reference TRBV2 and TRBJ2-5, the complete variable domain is EPEVTQTPSHQVTQMGQEVILRCVPISNHLYFYWYRQILGQKVEFLVSFYNNEISEKSEIFDDQFSVERPDGSNFTLKIRSTKLEDSAMYFCASSEYRKETQYFGPGTRLLVL.

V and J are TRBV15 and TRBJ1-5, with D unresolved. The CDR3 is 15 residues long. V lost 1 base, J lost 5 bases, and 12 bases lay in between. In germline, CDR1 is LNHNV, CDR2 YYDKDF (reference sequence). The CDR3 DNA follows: TGTGCCACCAGCAGAGGTGAGATTATTTATCAGCCCCAGCATTTT. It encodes CATSRGEIIYQPQHF.

The CDR3 region has the DNA TGTGCCAGCAGTGAAGTGGCTGACGAGCAGTACTTC. The encoded protein is CASSEVADEQYF. This chain links TRBV6-1 with TRBJ2-7; D unclear. The length of the CDR3 is 12 residues. V was trimmed by 1 base and J by 5 bases, leaving 6 bases between them. Germline CDR1 MNHNS, CDR2 SASEGT.

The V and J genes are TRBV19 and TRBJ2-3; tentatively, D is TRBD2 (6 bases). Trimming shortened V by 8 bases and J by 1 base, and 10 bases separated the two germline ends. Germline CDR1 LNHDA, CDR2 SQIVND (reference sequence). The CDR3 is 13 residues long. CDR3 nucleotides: TGTGCCAGTCGGCGGGGCGGCACAGATACGCAGTATTTT. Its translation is CASRRGGTDTQYF.

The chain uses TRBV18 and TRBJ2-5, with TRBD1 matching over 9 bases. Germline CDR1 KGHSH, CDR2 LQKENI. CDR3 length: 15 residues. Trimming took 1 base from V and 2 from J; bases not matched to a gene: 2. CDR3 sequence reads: CASSPLDRGQETQYF. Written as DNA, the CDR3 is TGTGCCAGCTCACCACTGGACAGGGGTCAAGAGACCCAGTACTTC.

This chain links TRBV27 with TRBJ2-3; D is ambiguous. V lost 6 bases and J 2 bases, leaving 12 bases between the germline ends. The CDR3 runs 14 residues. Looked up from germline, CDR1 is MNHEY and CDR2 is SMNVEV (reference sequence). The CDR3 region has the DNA TGTGCCAGCAGCACCCTCCAGGTCACAGATACGCAGTATTTT. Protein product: CASSTLQVTDTQYF.

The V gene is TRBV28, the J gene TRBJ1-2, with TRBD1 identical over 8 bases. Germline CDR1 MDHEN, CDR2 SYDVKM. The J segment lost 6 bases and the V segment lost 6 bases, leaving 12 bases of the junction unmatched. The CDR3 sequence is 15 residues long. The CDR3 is CASRKSGGFLDGYTF. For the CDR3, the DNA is TGTGCCAGCAGGAAATCAGGGGGCTTTTTGGATGGCTACACCTTC.

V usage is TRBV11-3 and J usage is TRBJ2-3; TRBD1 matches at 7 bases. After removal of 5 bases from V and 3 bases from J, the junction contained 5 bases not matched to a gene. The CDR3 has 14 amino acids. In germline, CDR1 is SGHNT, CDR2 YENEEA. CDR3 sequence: CASSPGQETDTQYF. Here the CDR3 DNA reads TGTGCCAGCAGCCCAGGACAGGAGACAGATACGCAGTATTTT. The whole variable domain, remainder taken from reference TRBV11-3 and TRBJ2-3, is EAGVVQSPRYKIIEKKQPVAFWCNPISGHNTLYWYLQNLGQGPELLIRYENEEAVDDSQLPKDRFSAERLKGVDSTLKIQPAELGDSAVYLCASSPGQETDTQYFGPGTRLTVL.

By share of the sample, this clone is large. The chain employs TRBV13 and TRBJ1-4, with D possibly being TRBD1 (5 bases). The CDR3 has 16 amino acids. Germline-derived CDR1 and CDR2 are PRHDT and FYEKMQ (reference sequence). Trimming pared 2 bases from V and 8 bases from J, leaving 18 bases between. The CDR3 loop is CASSLSGWGGREKLFF. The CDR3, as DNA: TGTGCCAGCAGCTTATCCGGCTGGGGCGGGAGAGAAAAACTGTTTTTT.

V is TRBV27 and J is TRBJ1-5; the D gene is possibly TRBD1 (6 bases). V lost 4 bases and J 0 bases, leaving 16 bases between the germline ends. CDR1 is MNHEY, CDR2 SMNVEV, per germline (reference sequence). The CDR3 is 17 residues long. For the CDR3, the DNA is TGTGCCAGCAGTTCAGGGGCCGACTTTATTAGCAATCAGCCCCAGCATTTT. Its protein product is CASSSGADFISNQPQHF.

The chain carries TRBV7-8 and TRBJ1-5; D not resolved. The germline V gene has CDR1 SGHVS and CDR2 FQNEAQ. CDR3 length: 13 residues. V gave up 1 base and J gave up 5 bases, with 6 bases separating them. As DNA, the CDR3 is TGTGCCAGCAGCTTAGACAGTTATCAGCCCCAGCATTTT. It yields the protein CASSLDSYQPQHF.

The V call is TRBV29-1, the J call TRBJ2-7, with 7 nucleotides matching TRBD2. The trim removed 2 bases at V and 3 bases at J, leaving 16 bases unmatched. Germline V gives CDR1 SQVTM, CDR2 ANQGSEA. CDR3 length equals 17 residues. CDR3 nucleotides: TGCAGCGTTGAAAAGGGGAGGGGACTTCCAGACTACTACGAGCAGTACTTC. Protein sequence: CSVEKGRGLPDYYEQYF.

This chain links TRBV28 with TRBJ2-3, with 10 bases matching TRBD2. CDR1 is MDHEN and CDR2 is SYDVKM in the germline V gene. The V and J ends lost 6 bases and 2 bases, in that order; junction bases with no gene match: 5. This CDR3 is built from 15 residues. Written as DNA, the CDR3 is TGTGCCAGCAGAAAGCGGGAGGGTCTCACAGATACGCAGTATTTT. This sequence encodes CASRKREGLTDTQYF.

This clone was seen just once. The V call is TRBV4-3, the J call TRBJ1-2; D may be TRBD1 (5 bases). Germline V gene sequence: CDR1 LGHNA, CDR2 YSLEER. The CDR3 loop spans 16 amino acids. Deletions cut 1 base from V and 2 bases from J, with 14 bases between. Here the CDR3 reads CASSQGKGFPNYGYTF. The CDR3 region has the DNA TGCGCCAGCAGCCAAGGGAAGGGGTTCCCCAACTATGGCTACACCTTC.

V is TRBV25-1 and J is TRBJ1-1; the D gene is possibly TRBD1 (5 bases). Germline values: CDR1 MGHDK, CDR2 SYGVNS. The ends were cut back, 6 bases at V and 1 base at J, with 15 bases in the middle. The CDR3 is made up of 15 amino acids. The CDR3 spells CASSAGGVRNTEAFF. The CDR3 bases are TGTGCCAGCAGCGCTGGGGGGGTCAGGAACACTGAAGCTTTCTTT.

The CDR3 loop is CASSLGQGTYSNQPQHF. The CDR3 DNA sequence: TGTGCCAGCAGCTTGGGACAGGGAACTTATAGCAATCAGCCCCAGCATTTT. J is TRBJ1-5 and V is TRBV7-6; 9 positions agree with TRBD1. CDR1 and CDR2 (germline): SGHVS, FNYEAQ. This CDR3 has 17 amino acids. Germline trimming cut 3 bases from V and 0 bases from J; bases unmatched to any gene: 6.

CDR3 protein: CASSRVSSSLRAFF. Here the CDR3 DNA reads TGTGCCAGCAGCCGCGTCAGTTCCTCACTAAGAGCTTTCTTT. The rearrangement joins TRBV28 to TRBJ1-1, with D unresolved. The CDR3 is 14 amino acids. The germline V and J ends were trimmed by 6 bases and 10 bases, with 21 bases remaining between them. Germline CDR1 and CDR2: MDHEN and SYDVKM.

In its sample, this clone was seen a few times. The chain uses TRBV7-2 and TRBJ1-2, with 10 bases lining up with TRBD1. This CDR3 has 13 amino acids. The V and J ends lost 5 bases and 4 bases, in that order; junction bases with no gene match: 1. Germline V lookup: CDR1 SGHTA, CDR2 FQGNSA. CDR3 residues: CASSRDRGYGYTF. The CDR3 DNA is TGTGCCAGCAGCCGGGACAGGGGCTATGGCTACACCTTC.

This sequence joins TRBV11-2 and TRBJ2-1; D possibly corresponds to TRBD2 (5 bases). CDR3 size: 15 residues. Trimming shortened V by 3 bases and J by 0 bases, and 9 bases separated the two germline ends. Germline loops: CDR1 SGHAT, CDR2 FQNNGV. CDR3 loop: CASSFDGLSYNEQFF. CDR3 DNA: TGTGCCAGCAGCTTCGATGGACTCTCCTACAATGAGCAGTTCTTC.

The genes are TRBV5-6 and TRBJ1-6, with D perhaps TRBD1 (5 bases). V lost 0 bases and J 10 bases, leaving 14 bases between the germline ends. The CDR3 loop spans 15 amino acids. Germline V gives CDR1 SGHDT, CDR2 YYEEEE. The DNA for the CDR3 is TGTGCCAGCAGCTTGGGGACACGCCTAAGCTCACCCCTCCACTTT. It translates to CASSLGTRLSSPLHF.

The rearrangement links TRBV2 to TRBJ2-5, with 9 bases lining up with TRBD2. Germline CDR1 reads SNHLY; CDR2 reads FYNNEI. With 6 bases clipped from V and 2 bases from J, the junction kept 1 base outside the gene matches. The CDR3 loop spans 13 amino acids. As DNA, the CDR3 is TGTGCCAGCAGGGCGGGGGGGCAAGAGACCCAGTACTTC. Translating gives CASRAGGQETQYF.

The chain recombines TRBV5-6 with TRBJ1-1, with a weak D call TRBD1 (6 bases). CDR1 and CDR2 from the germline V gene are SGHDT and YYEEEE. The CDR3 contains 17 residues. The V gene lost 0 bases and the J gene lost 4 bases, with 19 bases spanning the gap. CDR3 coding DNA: TGTGCCAGCAGCTTGGTAGTATCTCACAGGGAGAGCACTGAAGCTTTCTTT. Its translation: CASSLVVSHRESTEAFF.

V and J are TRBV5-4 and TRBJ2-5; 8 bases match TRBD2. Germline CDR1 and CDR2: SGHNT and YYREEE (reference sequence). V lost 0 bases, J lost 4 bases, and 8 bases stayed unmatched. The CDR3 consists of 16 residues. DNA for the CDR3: TGTGCCAGCAGCTTGGATTCTCCGGGACTAGGAGAGACCCAGTACTTC. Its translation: CASSLDSPGLGETQYF. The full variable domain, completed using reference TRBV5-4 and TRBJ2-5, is ETGVTQSPTHLIKTRGQQVTLRCSSQSGHNTVSWYQQALGQGPQFIFQYYREEENGRGNFPPRFSGLQFPNYSSELNVNALELDDSALYLCASSLDSPGLGETQYFGPGTRLLVL.

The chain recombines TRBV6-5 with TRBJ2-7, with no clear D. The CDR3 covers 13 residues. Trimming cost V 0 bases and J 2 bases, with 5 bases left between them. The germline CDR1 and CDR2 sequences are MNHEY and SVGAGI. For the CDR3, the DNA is TGTGCCAGCAGTTACTCCCCTACCTACGAGCAGTACTTC. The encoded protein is CASSYSPTYEQYF.

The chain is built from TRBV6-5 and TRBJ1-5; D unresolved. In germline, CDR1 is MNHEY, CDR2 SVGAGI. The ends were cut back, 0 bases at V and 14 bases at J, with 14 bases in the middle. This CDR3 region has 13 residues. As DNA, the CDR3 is TGTGCCAGCAGTTACTCGTCGGGGTGGCGGGAGCATTTT. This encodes CASSYSSGWREHF.